These 18 T cell receptor beta chains came from one sample sequenced in a study of shared clonotypes between healthy human individuals. This table comes from immunoSEQ multiplex PCR, and its TCRdb copy is limited to in-frame clones, with some not included. The data show millions of clones, 85% to 95% seen once. The specimen was naive CD4+ T cells sorted from blood. Subset in this sample: CD45RA+ positively selected. The receptor set was obtained from a man in his late teens or twenties in good health.

This chain links TRBV7-3 with TRBJ2-7, with no clear D. V lost 6 bases and J 8 bases, leaving 14 bases between the germline ends. Germline-derived CDR1 and CDR2 are SGHTA and FQGTGA. This CDR3 is built from 12 residues. DNA for the CDR3: TGTGCCAGCAGACCCTCTCCCCTCAAGCAGTACTTC. It codes for CASRPSPLKQYF.

The gene calls are TRBV2 and TRBJ2-1; D is perhaps TRBD2 (5 bases). This CDR3 spans 14 amino acids. Germline V gives CDR1 SNHLY, CDR2 FYNNEI. Between the trimmed V and J ends, which lost 10 bases and 0 bases, there was a span of 13 bases. In DNA form, the CDR3 reads TGTGCCATCGGACTGGGGAGCTCCTACAATGAGCAGTTCTTC. Its translation is CAIGLGSSYNEQFF.

The chain combines TRBV20-1 with TRBJ2-3; D ambiguous. Germline CDR1 reads DFQATT; CDR2 reads SNEGSKA (reference sequence). The CDR3 totals 11 residues. V was cut by 3 bases and J by 8 bases, with 9 bases left in between. CDR3 protein: CSASAEATQYF. Written as DNA, the CDR3 is TGCAGTGCTAGTGCTGAGGCTACGCAGTATTTT.

The chain combines TRBV30 with TRBJ2-7, with D uncertain. From germline, CDR1 is GTSNPN and CDR2 SVGIG (reference sequence). The CDR3 is 11 residues long. The V end was cut by 4 bases, the J end by 6 bases, with 10 bases between. The CDR3 reads CAWKERAEQYF. The CDR3, as DNA: TGTGCCTGGAAGGAACGGGCCGAGCAGTACTTC.

This chain joins TRBV10-3 and TRBJ1-6, with TRBD1 matching over 7 bases. The CDR3 runs 14 residues. V shed 3 bases and J 10 bases; nucleotides not matched to a gene: 6. CDR1 is ENHRY and CDR2 is SYGVKD in the germline V gene. In DNA form, the CDR3 reads TGTGCCATCAGTGAAGGAGGGGGCAACTCACCCCTCCACTTT. It translates to CAISEGGGNSPLHF.

The rearrangement joins TRBV28 to TRBJ1-5, with D perhaps matching TRBD1 (5 bases). Trimming removed 6 bases from V and 6 bases from J, with 12 bases in between. The CDR3 consists of 13 residues. Germline V gene data show CDR1 as MDHEN and CDR2 as SYDVKM. CDR3 protein: CASRPQGTQPQHF. In nucleotides, the CDR3 is TGTGCCAGCAGACCCCAGGGCACTCAGCCCCAGCATTTT.

This clone was found once. The same CDR3 arises from other DNA sequences in this sample as well. This chain uses TRBV5-1 with TRBJ2-7; D perhaps matches TRBD1 (6 bases). Germline values: CDR1 SGHRS, CDR2 YFSETQ. The CDR3 totals 12 residues. With 4 bases removed from V and 4 bases from J, the gap between germline ends came to 9 bases. The CDR3 spells CASSPGQYEQYF. In DNA, the CDR3 is TGCGCCAGCAGCCCAGGACAGTACGAGCAGTACTTC.

This chain joins TRBV6-5 and TRBJ2-7, with D possibly being TRBD1 or TRBD2 (6 bases each). This CDR3 has 14 residues. CDR1 and CDR2 (germline): MNHEY, SVGAGI. With 5 bases removed from V and 3 bases from J, the gap between germline ends came to 14 bases. For the CDR3, the DNA is TGTGCCAGCAGTCGGAGGGGGTCCGACTACGAGCAGTACTTC. Encoded protein: CASSRRGSDYEQYF.

This rearrangement joins TRBV5-1 to TRBJ1-5; TRBD1 is a possible D gene (5 bases). The CDR3 consists of 14 residues. Germline V gene lookup returns CDR1 SGHRS and CDR2 YFSETQ. Trimming removed 4 bases from V and 6 bases from J, with 14 bases in between. The CDR3: CASSPGLTGQPQHF. The CDR3 DNA is TGCGCCAGCAGCCCGGGACTCACAGGTCAGCCCCAGCATTTT.

The CDR3 sequence is CASSKVTLAGVSHEQYF. The CDR3 DNA is TGTGCCAGCAGCAAAGTCACACTAGCGGGAGTGTCCCACGAGCAGTACTTC. This chain links TRBV21-1 with TRBJ2-7; TRBD2 is taken as the D call from the table, unchecked against the DNA. TRBV21-1 is labeled a pseudogene. This CDR3 is 17 amino acids long.

This clone was seen a single time. This chain uses TRBV14 with TRBJ2-2; the match to TRBD1 covers 10 bases. From germline, CDR1 is SGHDN and CDR2 FVKESK. This CDR3 is built from 14 residues. V gave up 7 bases and J gave up 7 bases; unmatched junction bases: 6. The CDR3 spells CASTDRGRGGELFF. CDR3 DNA sequence: TGTGCCAGCACCGACAGGGGGCGAGGCGGGGAGCTGTTTTTT.

V gene TRBV4-3 combines with J gene TRBJ2-4; no clear D gene. V was cut by 0 bases and J by 9 bases, with 6 bases left in between. Germline V gene sequence: CDR1 LGHNA, CDR2 YSLEER. The CDR3 contains 12 residues. CDR3 sequence reads: CASSQDSSIQYF. For the CDR3, the DNA is TGCGCCAGCAGCCAAGATAGCAGCATTCAGTACTTC.

This clone was found once. The chain recombines TRBV11-2 with TRBJ1-3; no clear D. The germline V and J ends were trimmed by 0 bases and 3 bases, with 6 bases remaining between them. CDR3 length equals 14 residues. Germline V gene lookup returns CDR1 SGHAT and CDR2 FQNNGV. The CDR3 coding sequence is TGTGCCAGCAGCTTAGACGGGAATGGAAACACCATATATTTT. Translated, it gives CASSLDGNGNTIYF.

The chain joins TRBV18 to TRBJ2-4; 8 bases agree with TRBD2. From germline, CDR1 is KGHSH and CDR2 LQKENI. This CDR3 is 19 amino acids long. V trimming: 3 bases; J trimming: 0 bases; junction bases outside the gene matches: 13. The CDR3 loop reads CASSPPGGRPDVAKNIQYF. CDR3 DNA: TGTGCCAGCTCACCCCCCGGCGGGAGGCCAGATGTAGCCAAAAACATTCAGTACTTC.

The V and J genes are TRBV11-2 and TRBJ2-1, with 8 positions matching TRBD2. The germline gives CDR1 SGHAT, CDR2 FQNNGV. Trimming cost V 5 bases and J 9 bases; bases outside gene matches: 12. The CDR3 consists of 15 residues. This CDR3 is CASSPVLAAAGEQFF. CDR3 bases: TGTGCCAGCAGCCCGGTACTAGCGGCGGCAGGTGAGCAGTTCTTC. The full variable domain, completed using reference TRBV11-2 and TRBJ2-1, is EAGVAQSPRYKIIEKRQSVAFWCNPISGHATLYWYQQILGQGPKLLIQFQNNGVVDDSQLPKDRFSAERLKGVDSTLKIQPAKLEDSAVYLCASSPVLAAAGEQFFGPGTRLTVL.

J is TRBJ1-3 and V is TRBV25-1; the D is unclear. V lost 4 bases to trimming and J lost 0 bases, with 7 bases between them. Germline CDR1 and CDR2: MGHDK and SYGVNS. This CDR3 is 14 amino acids long. The CDR3 sequence is CASSGAGSGNTIYF. The DNA for the CDR3 is TGTGCCAGCAGTGGGGCGGGCTCTGGAAACACCATATATTTT.

The chain carries TRBV7-2 and TRBJ1-5; TRBD1 aligns across 7 bases. CDR3 length: 17 amino acids. Germline trimming cut 5 bases from V and 0 bases from J; bases unmatched to any gene: 10. CDR1 and CDR2 from the germline V gene are SGHTA and FQGNSA. The CDR3 coding sequence is TGTGCCAGCAGCCGGGACAGCCTTCTGTATAGCAATCAGCCCCAGCATTTT. This translates into CASSRDSLLYSNQPQHF. Drawing the rest from reference TRBV7-2 and TRBJ1-5, the complete variable domain is GAGVSQSPSNKVTEKGKDVELRCDPISGHTALYWYRQSLGQGLEFLIYFQGNSAPDKSGLPSDRFSAERTGGSVSTLTIQRTQQEDSAVYLCASSRDSLLYSNQPQHFGDGTRLSIL.

The rearrangement links TRBV7-2 to TRBJ2-5; TRBD2 might be the D (5 bases). The V gene lost 6 bases and the J gene lost 1 base, with 9 bases spanning the gap. The CDR3 has 13 amino acids. Germline V lookup: CDR1 SGHTA, CDR2 FQGNSA. The CDR3 nucleotides read TGTGCCAGCAGGACGGGGATCCAAGAGACCCAGTACTTC. It specifies CASRTGIQETQYF.